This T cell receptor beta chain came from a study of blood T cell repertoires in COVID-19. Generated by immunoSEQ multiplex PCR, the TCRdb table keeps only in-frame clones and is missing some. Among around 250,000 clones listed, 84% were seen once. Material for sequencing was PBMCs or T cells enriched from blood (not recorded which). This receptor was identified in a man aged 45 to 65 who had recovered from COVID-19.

CDR3 in amino acids: CAISETGWGYEQYF. The CDR3 DNA reads as TGTGCCATCAGTGAGACAGGTTGGGGCTACGAGCAGTACTTC. The chain recombines TRBV10-3 with TRBJ2-7, with D perhaps TRBD1 (5 bases). Germline V CDR1 and CDR2: ENHRY, SYGVKD. The V gene lost 2 bases and the J gene lost 3 bases, with 11 bases spanning the gap. CDR3 length: 14 residues.